A selection of T cell receptor beta chains follows, all from one sample in a study of OX40 agonist ivuxolimab in advanced cancers. This table comes from immunoSEQ multiplex PCR, and its TCRdb copy is limited to in-frame clones, with some not included. The sample holds 30,000 to 35,000 clones; approximately 78% are singletons and the top ten take 2% to 3%. Material: CD4+ or CD8+ T cells sorted from blood, obtained in a trial of the OX40 agonist ivuxolimab. All receptors come from an adult with an advanced solid tumor such as melanoma, head and neck, liver or kidney cancer. Each CDR3 is given with its conserved first and last residue. D genes are given only for firm matches. Only part of the rows carry a size: once, few, many, or a class if the clone is expanded.

v_call: TRBV28
clone_size: few
j_call: TRBJ1-5
d_call: TRBD1
cdr3_nt: TGTGCCAGCAGCCGGGGACAGGTCCAGCATTTT
cdr3_aa: CASSRGQVQHF

v_call: TRBV7-2
clone_size: -
j_call: TRBJ2-7
d_call: TRBD1
cdr3_nt: TGTGCCAGCAGCTGGGAACCGGGACAGAGCTCCTACGAGCAGTACTTC
cdr3_aa: CASSWEPGQSSYEQYF

v_call: TRBV5-5
clone_size: once
j_call: TRBJ1-3
d_call: -
cdr3_nt: TGTGCCAGCAGCTTGTTGGGGGAGTTGAGCTCTGGAAACACCATATATTTT
cdr3_aa: CASSLLGELSSGNTIYF

v_call: TRBV19
clone_size: -
j_call: TRBJ2-3
d_call: TRBD1
cdr3_nt: TGTGCCAGTAGTCGACAGGGACACACAGATACGCAGTATTTT
cdr3_aa: CASSRQGHTDTQYF

v_call: TRBV10-2
clone_size: -
j_call: TRBJ2-1
d_call: -
cdr3_nt: TGCGCCAGCAGTGATGACTCGACCAGCTCCTACAATGAGCAGTTCTTC
cdr3_aa: CASSDDSTSSYNEQFF

v_call: TRBV7-3
clone_size: -
j_call: TRBJ2-2
d_call: TRBD2
cdr3_nt: TGTGCCAGCAGCGTATCCCCGGGACTAGCTACCGGGGAGCTGTTTTTT
cdr3_aa: CASSVSPGLATGELFF

v_call: TRBV9
clone_size: -
j_call: TRBJ2-1
d_call: TRBD2
cdr3_nt: TGTGCCAGCAGCGTCTGGACTAGCCGGGGCAATGAGCAGTTCTTC
cdr3_aa: CASSVWTSRGNEQFF

v_call: TRBV13
clone_size: -
j_call: TRBJ2-7
d_call: -
cdr3_nt: TGTGCCAGCAGCCCCCCGAGGGGCGAGCAGTACTTC
cdr3_aa: CASSPPRGEQYF

v_call: TRBV7-3
clone_size: -
j_call: TRBJ1-6
d_call: -
cdr3_nt: TGTGCCAGCAGCAATAGCGGTAATTCACCCCTCCACTTT
cdr3_aa: CASSNSGNSPLHF

v_call: TRBV27
clone_size: -
j_call: TRBJ1-1
d_call: -
cdr3_nt: TGTGCCAGCAGTTTGACCCCCTGGGGCACTGAAGCTTTCTTT
cdr3_aa: CASSLTPWGTEAFF

v_call: TRBV7-3
clone_size: -
j_call: TRBJ2-7
d_call: -
cdr3_nt: TGTGCCAGCAGCCCAGGAGCTCTGAAGCAGTACTTC
cdr3_aa: CASSPGALKQYF

v_call: TRBV9
clone_size: -
j_call: TRBJ1-5
d_call: -
cdr3_nt: TGTGCCAGCAGCGTAGCCCCGGGGGCCCAGCCCCAGCATTTT
cdr3_aa: CASSVAPGAQPQHF

v_call: TRBV6-1
clone_size: -
j_call: TRBJ1-2
d_call: -
cdr3_nt: TGTGCCAGCAGTGAAGGGCCCGGGACGAACTATGGCTACACCTTC
cdr3_aa: CASSEGPGTNYGYTF

v_call: TRBV28
clone_size: -
j_call: TRBJ2-7
d_call: -
cdr3_nt: TGTGCCAGCAGCAAAACGTTGCACGAGCAGTACTTC
cdr3_aa: CASSKTLHEQYF

v_call: TRBV18
clone_size: -
j_call: TRBJ1-6
d_call: -
cdr3_nt: TGTGCCAGCTCACCAGAACAGGGAGGCTCCTATAATTCACCCCTCCACTTT
cdr3_aa: CASSPEQGGSYNSPLHF

v_call: TRBV7-9
clone_size: -
j_call: TRBJ1-4
d_call: -
cdr3_nt: TGTGCCAGCAGCTTCGCGACAGGAGGGGGGGAAAAACTGTTTTTT
cdr3_aa: CASSFATGGGEKLFF

v_call: TRBV18
clone_size: -
j_call: TRBJ2-3
d_call: -
cdr3_nt: TGTGCCAGCTCACCTTCGACCCAGAAAAGAGATACGCAGTATTTT
cdr3_aa: CASSPSTQKRDTQYF

v_call: TRBV4-3
clone_size: -
j_call: TRBJ2-5
d_call: TRBD2
cdr3_nt: TGCGCCAGCAGCCAAGCGGGACTAGCGGGAGGAAGCCAAGAGACCCAGTACTTC
cdr3_aa: CASSQAGLAGGSQETQYF

v_call: TRBV25-1
clone_size: -
j_call: TRBJ1-2
d_call: TRBD1
cdr3_nt: TGTGCCAGCAGTGGCTACCAAGGACAGGGAAGTGGCTACACCTTC
cdr3_aa: CASSGYQGQGSGYTF

v_call: TRBV2
clone_size: -
j_call: TRBJ2-4
d_call: TRBD1
cdr3_nt: TGTGCCAGCAGTGAGGGACAGAGTCAATGGGGCATTCAGTACTTC
cdr3_aa: CASSEGQSQWGIQYF

v_call: TRBV11-2
clone_size: few
j_call: TRBJ2-7
d_call: TRBD2
cdr3_nt: TGTGCCAGCAGCTTAGAGCCAGCGGGAGGCTACGAGCAGTACTTC
cdr3_aa: CASSLEPAGGYEQYF

v_call: TRBV4-3
clone_size: -
j_call: TRBJ2-6
d_call: -
cdr3_nt: TGCGCCAGCAGCCAAGCGGTGAGGGACACCATCTCTGGGGCCAACGTCCTGACTTTC
cdr3_aa: CASSQAVRDTISGANVLTF

v_call: TRBV9
clone_size: -
j_call: TRBJ2-5
d_call: TRBD2
cdr3_nt: TGTGCCAGCAGCGTACTAGCGGATTACTACCAAGAGACCCAGTACTTC
cdr3_aa: CASSVLADYYQETQYF

v_call: TRBV5-5
clone_size: medium-sized
j_call: TRBJ1-1
d_call: -
cdr3_nt: TGTGCCAGCAGCTTAAGTATGAACACTGAAGCTTTCTTT
cdr3_aa: CASSLSMNTEAFF

v_call: TRBV2
clone_size: -
j_call: TRBJ2-3
d_call: -
cdr3_nt: TGTGCCAGCAGCCTTCCGGGGGCAGATACGCAGTATTTT
cdr3_aa: CASSLPGADTQYF

v_call: TRBV4-3
clone_size: few
j_call: TRBJ2-7
d_call: TRBD2
cdr3_nt: TGCGCCAGCAGCCAAGATGCTAGCGGGGTCTACGAGCAGTACTTC
cdr3_aa: CASSQDASGVYEQYF

v_call: TRBV7-2
clone_size: -
j_call: TRBJ2-1
d_call: -
cdr3_nt: TGTGCCAGCAGCTTTAGGAGCGCTCCATTCTCCTACAATGAGCAGTTCTTC
cdr3_aa: CASSFRSAPFSYNEQFF

v_call: TRBV5-1
clone_size: -
j_call: TRBJ1-1
d_call: -
cdr3_nt: TGCGCCAGCAGCTTGGACGGGCTACTGAACACTGAAGCTTTCTTT
cdr3_aa: CASSLDGLLNTEAFF

v_call: TRBV2
clone_size: -
j_call: TRBJ1-6
d_call: TRBD1
cdr3_nt: TGTGCCAGCCGACAGCTATTCAGGGGGAATCTTCGAAGCTCCTATAATTCACCCCTCCACTTT
cdr3_aa: CASRQLFRGNLRSSYNSPLHF

v_call: TRBV12-2
clone_size: once
j_call: TRBJ1-5
d_call: -
cdr3_nt: TGTGCAAGTCGCGCCCGGGACAGGATACGCAATCAGCCCCAGCATTTT
cdr3_aa: CASRARDRIRNQPQHF

v_call: TRBV28
clone_size: -
j_call: TRBJ1-1
d_call: -
cdr3_nt: TGTGCCAGCAGTTTTACAGAGGTGAACACTGAAGCTTTCTTT
cdr3_aa: CASSFTEVNTEAFF

v_call: TRBV6-1
clone_size: -
j_call: TRBJ2-5
d_call: -
cdr3_nt: TGTGCCAGCAGTGCCCTACTACAAGAGACCCAGTACTTC
cdr3_aa: CASSALLQETQYF

v_call: TRBV5-1
clone_size: -
j_call: TRBJ2-7
d_call: TRBD1
cdr3_nt: TGCGCCAGCAGCACGGGACAGGGTTTCGACGAGCAGTACTTC
cdr3_aa: CASSTGQGFDEQYF

v_call: TRBV7-2
clone_size: few
j_call: TRBJ2-3
d_call: -
cdr3_nt: TGTGCCAGCAGCTCCCCAACACTGGCTCCTTATACGCAGTATTTT
cdr3_aa: CASSSPTLAPYTQYF

v_call: TRBV11-2
clone_size: few
j_call: TRBJ1-5
d_call: -
cdr3_nt: TGTGCCAGCAGCTTGGGTAGCAATCAGCCCCAGCATTTT
cdr3_aa: CASSLGSNQPQHF

v_call: TRBV6-5
clone_size: -
j_call: TRBJ1-5
d_call: -
cdr3_nt: TGTGCCAGCAGCCGGGGACGGGGCCAGCCCCAGCATTTT
cdr3_aa: CASSRGRGQPQHF

v_call: TRBV5-1
clone_size: -
j_call: TRBJ2-7
d_call: -
cdr3_nt: TGCGCCAGTCGTGAGACACCCAGCTCCTACGAGCAGTACTTC
cdr3_aa: CASRETPSSYEQYF

v_call: TRBV7-2
clone_size: -
j_call: TRBJ2-3
d_call: -
cdr3_nt: TGTGCCAGCAGCATAAGAGGGGGAGATACGCAGTATTTT
cdr3_aa: CASSIRGGDTQYF

v_call: TRBV5-4
clone_size: -
j_call: TRBJ2-5
d_call: TRBD2
cdr3_nt: TGTGCCAGCAGCGACTCGACTAGCGCAGCGACCCAGTACTTC
cdr3_aa: CASSDSTSAATQYF

v_call: TRBV30
clone_size: -
j_call: TRBJ2-2
d_call: -
cdr3_nt: TGTGCCTGGAGTGTACAGGGTAGCCCCGGGGAGCTGTTTTTT
cdr3_aa: CAWSVQGSPGELFF

v_call: TRBV6-6
clone_size: few
j_call: TRBJ1-5
d_call: -
cdr3_nt: TGTGCCAGCGGCTCGAATCAGCCCCAGCATTTT
cdr3_aa: CASGSNQPQHF

v_call: TRBV18
clone_size: -
j_call: TRBJ1-2
d_call: -
cdr3_nt: TGTGCCAGCTCACCAGGACGGATTAACTATGGCTACACCTTC
cdr3_aa: CASSPGRINYGYTF

v_call: TRBV5-1
clone_size: few
j_call: TRBJ2-2
d_call: TRBD1
cdr3_nt: TGCGCCAGCAGCTTGGCCGGACAGGGAAACACCGGGGAGCTGTTTTTT
cdr3_aa: CASSLAGQGNTGELFF

v_call: TRBV11-2
clone_size: -
j_call: TRBJ2-7
d_call: -
cdr3_nt: TGTGCCAGCAGCCCGTCGACAGAATACGAGCAGTACTTC
cdr3_aa: CASSPSTEYEQYF

v_call: TRBV6-5
clone_size: -
j_call: TRBJ2-6
d_call: -
cdr3_nt: TGTGCCAGCAAGGACTCCGGCGGGGCCAACGTCCTGACTTTC
cdr3_aa: CASKDSGGANVLTF

v_call: TRBV28
clone_size: -
j_call: TRBJ2-7
d_call: TRBD2
cdr3_nt: TGTGCCAGCAGTCACCCGAGACTAGCCCACGAGCAGTACTTC
cdr3_aa: CASSHPRLAHEQYF

v_call: TRBV19
clone_size: -
j_call: TRBJ1-3
d_call: -
cdr3_nt: TGTGCCAGTAGCCTCACCCACTGGGGCGGAAACACCATATATTTT
cdr3_aa: CASSLTHWGGNTIYF

v_call: TRBV7-8
clone_size: -
j_call: TRBJ1-1
d_call: -
cdr3_nt: TGTGCCAGCAGCTTAGTTCAGGGAATGGGCACTGAAGCTTTCTTT
cdr3_aa: CASSLVQGMGTEAFF

v_call: TRBV7-9
clone_size: -
j_call: TRBJ1-2
d_call: -
cdr3_nt: TGTGCCAGCAGCCGCAGCGAAAGCTATGGCTACACCTTC
cdr3_aa: CASSRSESYGYTF

v_call: TRBV7-6
clone_size: -
j_call: TRBJ2-5
d_call: -
cdr3_nt: TGTGCCAGCAGCCTGGATAGGGCGCCGGAGACCCAGTACTTC
cdr3_aa: CASSLDRAPETQYF

v_call: TRBV27
clone_size: medium-sized
j_call: TRBJ2-4
d_call: -
cdr3_nt: TGTGCCAGCAGTCTATCTAGCGCCTCCAAAAACATTCAGTACTTC
cdr3_aa: CASSLSSASKNIQYF

v_call: TRBV5-1
clone_size: -
j_call: TRBJ1-1
d_call: -
cdr3_nt: TGCGCCAGCAGCTTGGAAACACGGATGAACACTGAAGCTTTCTTT
cdr3_aa: CASSLETRMNTEAFF

v_call: TRBV27
clone_size: -
j_call: TRBJ1-6
d_call: -
cdr3_nt: TGTGCCAGCAGCGGACGTCTCGGCTCCTATAATTCACCCCTCCACTTT
cdr3_aa: CASSGRLGSYNSPLHF

v_call: TRBV7-9
clone_size: -
j_call: TRBJ2-2
d_call: -
cdr3_nt: TGTGCCAGCAGTCAAGGACAGTTCATAGGGGAGCTGTTTTTT
cdr3_aa: CASSQGQFIGELFF

v_call: TRBV7-9
clone_size: -
j_call: TRBJ2-7
d_call: -
cdr3_nt: TGTGCCAGCAGCTCCCTCTACGAGCAGTACTTC
cdr3_aa: CASSSLYEQYF

v_call: TRBV5-6
clone_size: -
j_call: TRBJ2-2
d_call: -
cdr3_nt: TGTGCCAGCAGCTGGCGAGGACATGGGTTATCCGGGGAGCTGTTTTTT
cdr3_aa: CASSWRGHGLSGELFF

v_call: TRBV5-1
clone_size: -
j_call: TRBJ1-1
d_call: -
cdr3_nt: TGCGCCAGCAGCCCAAACGGGAAGTCTGAAGCTTTCTTT
cdr3_aa: CASSPNGKSEAFF

v_call: TRBV5-1
clone_size: -
j_call: TRBJ1-1
d_call: TRBD1
cdr3_nt: TGCGCCAGCAGCTTGCAGGGGGCGACGGAAGCTTTCTTT
cdr3_aa: CASSLQGATEAFF

v_call: TRBV19
clone_size: -
j_call: TRBJ1-6
d_call: -
cdr3_nt: TGTGCCAGTAGTGGAGGACACCTCAGCTCCTATAATTCACCCCTCCACTTT
cdr3_aa: CASSGGHLSSYNSPLHF